This T cell receptor beta chain was captured in a study of cytomegalovirus exposure and HLA in healthy donors. Study-wide results and limits: Using the classifier, cytomegalovirus status was reportedly diagnosed with high specificity and sensitivity.

This CDR3 is built from 13 residues. The V and J ends lost 3 bases and 10 bases respectively, with 13 bases between them. The germline V gene has CDR1 SGHAT and CDR2 FQNNGV. Primers for the PCR totalled 60 Vbeta and 13 Jbeta. Clones were read by immunoSEQ multiplex PCR, and TCRdb kept only the in-frame ones, dropping some. This sample has around 100,000 clones, with roughly 70% found just once. Regarding this clone: Its target is unknown.

The sequenced sample was PBMCs. This chain joins TRBV11-2 and TRBJ1-3; the D is unclear. This sequence was found in a middle-aged man in good health and CMV-seropositive. CDR3 in amino acids: CASSFGFFGTIYF. For the CDR3, the DNA is TGTGCCAGCAGCTTTGGGTTTTTCGGGACCATATATTTT.